The count of the clone carrying this T cell receptor beta chain is one. Its antigen is as yet unknown. Time point noted: week 5, during vaccination. Every single dose of the vaccine, 300 ug of mutant IDH1 20-mer peptide, came with topical imiquimod. Donors harbored newly found WHO grade 3 or 4 IDH1-mutant, ATRX-lost astrocytomas. Repertoires were generated with immunoSEQ multiplex PCR, while TCRdb's copy carries only in-frame clones and drops some. Among 25,000 or so clones listed, around four fifths were seen once. The sample originates from a study of a mutant IDH1 vaccine in newly diagnosed glioma. Overall study context: Treated patients were around 60% male, roughly 40% female, mean age 40.4 years.

Findings of the study overall: Induction of immune responses by the vaccine occurred in roughly 93% of patients. Variations in leading peripheral T cell clonotypes appeared to have no connection with pseudoprogression.

This sequence was found in a man aged 35 to 55 with glioma. Some clones in this sample may be carry-over from other donors' samples. The sequencing here drew on PBMCs, taken from a glioma patient whose treatment included an IDH1 peptide vaccine.

CDR3 amino acids: CASSASGAGELFF. DNA for the CDR3: TGTGCCAGCTCTGCCTCCGGGGCTGGGGAGCTGTTTTTT. The chain recombines TRBV6-5 with TRBJ2-2; D possibly matches TRBD1 or TRBD2 (5 bases each). The CDR3 covers 13 residues. The ends were cut back, 8 bases at V and 8 bases at J, with 15 bases in the middle. Germline V gives CDR1 MNHEY, CDR2 SVGAGI.